A selection of T cell receptor beta chains follows, all from one sample in a study of blood T cells in healthy people across ages. Via MiXCR, TCRdb re-called the 5' RACE reads, giving one row per CDR3 protein. The data contain some 1.1 million distinct CDR3 sequences, about two fifths of them seen just once; the ten biggest clones take up 10% to 15%. Sequencing was done on a sample of blood. The receptors were gathered from a man aged 18-30 years in good health. The CDR3 runs from the conserved cysteine through the conserved F or W. The D gene is left open where the match is weak. Clone size, where shown, is once, few, many, or a class for clones that have expanded.

TRBV27,TRBD1,once,16,TRBJ2-2,CASSFLDRAVTGELFF,TGTGCCAGCAGTTTCCTAGACAGGGCGGTGACCGGGGAGCTGTTTTTT
TRBV9,TRBD1,NA,15,TRBJ1-1,CASSARTGGNTEAFF,TGTGCCAGCAGCGCCCGGACAGGGGGTAACACTGAAGCTTTCTTT
TRBV12-3/TRBV12-4,NA,many,12,TRBJ1-2,CASSSTGGGYTF,TGTGCCAGCAGTTCGACAGGCGGTGGCTACACCTTC
TRBV10-3,NA,many,15,TRBJ1-4,CAISESTGGNEKLFF,TGTGCCATCAGTGAGTCGACAGGCGGGAATGAAAAACTGTTTTTT
TRBV4-2,NA,NA,16,TRBJ2-6,CASSLFSGSGANVLTF,TGTGCCAGCAGCCTTTTTAGCGGCTCTGGGGCCAACGTCCTGACTTTC
TRBV7-8,TRBD2,NA,16,TRBJ2-3,CASSLYSGNPKGGQYF,TGTGCCAGCAGCTTATATAGCGGGAACCCGAAGGGCGGGCAGTATTTT
TRBV9,TRBD1,NA,13,TRBJ1-2,CASSVETGDSYTF,TGTGCCAGCAGCGTAGAGACAGGGGATAGCTACACCTTC
TRBV3-1,NA,NA,12,TRBJ2-3,CASNQVTDTQYF,TGTGCCAGCAACCAAGTCACAGATACGCAGTATTTT
TRBV5-4,TRBD1,few,14,TRBJ2-1,CASVGDRGLNEQFF,TGTGCCAGCGTCGGCGACAGGGGGCTCAATGAGCAGTTCTTC
TRBV20-1,NA,NA,13,TRBJ2-4,CSARFPAKNIQYF,TGCAGTGCGAGATTCCCAGCCAAAAACATTCAGTACTTC
TRBV27,NA,NA,15,TRBJ1-2,CASSGFKGSGYGYTF,TGTGCCAGCAGCGGCTTTAAGGGGTCGGGCTATGGCTACACCTTC
TRBV6-1,TRBD1,NA,15,TRBJ2-2,CASSEGTGYTGELFF,TGTGCCAGCAGTGAAGGGACAGGGTACACCGGGGAGCTGTTTTTT
TRBV5-1,TRBD1,NA,17,TRBJ1-2,CASSSGQGSPLNYGYTF,TGCGCCAGCAGCTCCGGACAGGGCAGTCCACTTAACTATGGCTACACCTTC
TRBV3-1,NA,NA,14,TRBJ2-2,CARSPTTRAGELFF,TGTGCCCGCAGCCCTACGACTAGAGCGGGGGAGCTGTTTTTT